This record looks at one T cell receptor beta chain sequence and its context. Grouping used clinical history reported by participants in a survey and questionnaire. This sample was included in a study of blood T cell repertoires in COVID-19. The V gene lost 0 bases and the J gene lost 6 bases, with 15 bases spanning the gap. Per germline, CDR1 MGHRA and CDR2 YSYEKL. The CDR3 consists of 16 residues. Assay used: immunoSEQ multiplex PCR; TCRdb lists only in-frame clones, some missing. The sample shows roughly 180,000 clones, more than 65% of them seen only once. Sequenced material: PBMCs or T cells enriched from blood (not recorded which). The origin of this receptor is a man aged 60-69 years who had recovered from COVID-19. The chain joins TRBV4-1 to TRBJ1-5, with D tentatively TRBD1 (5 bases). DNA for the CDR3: TGCGCCAGCAGCCAAGAGTACGCAGGGCTTGGTCAGCCCCAGCATTTT. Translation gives CASSQEYAGLGQPQHF.